This passage covers 19 T cell receptor beta chains from one sample sequenced in a study of regulatory T cells in long-lasting Graves disease. This sample's time point: newly diagnosed GD, antithyroid drugs for less than 3 months. RNA isolated from PBMCs was used to make the TCR library. Assembly of TCR beta libraries relied on iRepertoire HTBI primers together with Arm-PCR of CDR3 regions. MiXCR, applied by TCRdb to the multiplex PCR reads, yields one record per CDR3 protein. The sample yields approximately 400,000 distinct CDR3 sequences, approximately 15% seen once. The sample was also linked to a second study, of T cells in Graves' hyperthyroidism and ophthalmopathy.

Sequencing used peripheral blood mononuclear cells (PBMCs), obtained at new diagnosis, from a patient treated with antithyroid drugs. These receptors all come from a woman in her twenties or thirties with Graves disease.

This clonotype came up a few times. One base separates it from a far larger clone, so it is likely a read error. The genes are TRBV28 and TRBJ2-5, with TRBD2 matching 12 bases. With the DNA end fitting TRBJ2-1 better, the J assignment may be wrong. The CDR3 extends over 16 amino acids. Germline V gene sequence: CDR1 MDHEN, CDR2 SYDVKM. The CDR3, as DNA: TGTGCCAGCAGTCTCCTAGCGGGAGGGCATTACAATGAGCAGTTCTTC. Its translation is CASSLLAGGHYNEQFF.

This clonotype was found many times. V usage is TRBV30 and J usage is TRBJ2-5; 9 bases are shared with TRBD2. J was trimmed by 4 bases and V by 3 bases; bases with no gene match: 9. The CDR3 runs 15 residues. The germline V gene encodes CDR1 GTSNPN and CDR2 SVGIG (reference sequence). The CDR3 DNA is TGTGCCTGGAGACCCACCGGACTAGCGTCAGAGACCCAGTACTTC. This translates into CAWRPTGLASETQYF. Full variable domain (remainder filled in from reference TRBV30 and TRBJ2-5): SQTIHQWPATLVQPVGSPLSLECTVEGTSNPNLYWYRQAAGRGLQLLFYSVGIGQISSEVPQNLSASRPQDRQFILSSKKLLLSDSGFYLCAWRPTGLASETQYFGPGTRLLVL.

The chain recombines TRBV6-1 with TRBJ1-3; D is perhaps TRBD1 (5 bases). The germline V and J ends were trimmed by 7 bases and 4 bases, with 8 bases remaining between them. Per the germline V gene, CDR1 is MNHNS and CDR2 is SASEGT. This CDR3 comprises 12 residues. The CDR3 region is CASTAGGNTIYF. The DNA for the CDR3 is TGTGCCAGCACGGCAGGGGGAAACACCATATATTTT.

The sample holds a few counts of this clonotype. J is TRBJ2-3 and V is TRBV5-8; D is undetermined. Trimming stripped 1 base from V and 0 bases from J, with 21 bases between. From germline, CDR1 is SGHTS and CDR2 YDEGEE. This CDR3 has 19 amino acids. The CDR3 loop reads CASSLFSGWRTPSTDTQYF. For the CDR3, the DNA is TGTGCCAGCAGCTTGTTCTCCGGGTGGCGAACTCCTAGCACAGATACGCAGTATTTT.

In its sample, this clonotype was seen many times. The CDR3 DNA is TGTGCCATCAGTCGAACCGGGACTAGCGGGAGGTACGAGCAGTACTTC. It translates to CAISRTGTSGRYEQYF. The chain uses TRBV10-3 and TRBJ2-7, with TRBD2 matching over 15 bases. The germline gives CDR1 ENHRY, CDR2 SYGVKD. The CDR3 totals 16 residues. Germline trimming cut 5 bases from V and 4 bases from J; bases unmatched to any gene: 6.

The chain links TRBV24-1 to TRBJ2-2, with D possibly matching TRBD1 (6 bases). This CDR3 has 17 residues. Germline V CDR1 and CDR2: KGHDR, SFDVKD. Trimming took off 0 bases at V and 1 base at J, with 11 bases between the two ends. The CDR3 loop reads CATSDLLKTGNTGELFF. As DNA, the CDR3 is TGTGCCACCAGTGATTTGCTGAAGACAGGGAACACCGGGGAGCTGTTTTTT.

The V call is TRBV4-1, the J call TRBJ2-4; TRBD2 aligns across 8 bases. Trimming at V came to 1 base and at J to 1 base, leaving 6 bases not matched to a gene. The CDR3 consists of 17 residues. Germline V CDR1 and CDR2: MGHRA, YSYEKL. The DNA of the CDR3 is TGCGCCAGCAGCCAAGTCCCGGGAGGGCCGGCCAAAAACATTCAGTACTTC. It codes for CASSQVPGGPAKNIQYF.

This clonotype has ten or more counts. The chain employs TRBV29-1 and TRBJ2-5; TRBD2 might be the D (6 bases). With 7 bases removed from V and 5 bases from J, the gap between germline ends came to 20 bases. Germline-derived CDR1 and CDR2 are SQVTM and ANQGSEA. The CDR3 length is 14 residues. Here the CDR3 DNA reads TGCAGCGGGGGCAACCGGTGGAGCGGGGAGACCCAGTACTTC. Translation: CSGGNRWSGETQYF.

This clonotype was seen repeatedly, ten times or more. One end of the junction does not line up with germline, which may come from a read error. The CDR3 nucleotides read TGTGCCAGCAGCTTAGATCGGGGGAGACTTAACTTC. Residues: CASSLDRGRLNF. This chain connects TRBV7-2 to TRBJ2-7; TRBD2 might be the D (6 bases). This CDR3 is built from 12 residues. Germline assignment: CDR1 SGHTA and CDR2 FQGNSA.

In this sample, this clonotype turned up many times. J is TRBJ1-5 and V is TRBV6-1; D uncertain. Germline V gene lookup returns CDR1 MNHNS and CDR2 SASEGT. The CDR3 length is 15 residues. V was shortened by 2 bases and J by 0 bases, with 8 bases between the two germline ends. The CDR3 DNA sequence: TGTGCCAGCAGTGAACTAGATAATAGCAATCAGCCCCAGCATTTT. The encoded protein is CASSELDNSNQPQHF.

This clonotype has a handful of counts. The V gene is TRBV19, the J gene TRBJ1-1, with D tentatively TRBD1 (5 bases). Germline V CDR1 and CDR2: LNHDA, SQIVND (reference sequence). The CDR3 extends over 12 amino acids. Trimming pared 3 bases from V and 5 bases from J, leaving 7 bases between. The CDR3 DNA reads TGTGCCAGTAGTATTAAGGGGACTGAAGCTTTCTTT. Translating it yields CASSIKGTEAFF.

The table lists this clonotype with a few counts. The chain employs TRBV27 and TRBJ2-1; no definite D call. Germline-derived CDR1 and CDR2 are MNHEY and SMNVEV (reference sequence). Deletions cut 0 bases from V and 6 bases from J, with 6 bases between. This CDR3 has 13 amino acids. CDR3 in amino acids: CASSLSYSNEQFF. The CDR3 DNA reads TGTGCCAGCAGTTTATCCTACTCCAATGAGCAGTTCTTC.

There are many counts of this clonotype. V usage is TRBV12-3 or TRBV12-4 and J usage is TRBJ2-1; 7 bases map to TRBD2. The trim removed 5 bases at V and 1 base at J, leaving 8 bases unmatched. The CDR3 spans 16 residues. CDR3 bases: TGTGCCAGCAGTCCAACGGGACTACATTCCTACAATGAGCAGTTCTTC. Translating it yields CASSPTGLHSYNEQFF.

This clonotype was detected ten times or more. The chain is built from TRBV2 and TRBJ2-7, with D unresolved. Trimming stripped 3 bases from V and 3 bases from J, with 9 bases between. The germline CDR1 and CDR2 sequences are SNHLY and FYNNEI. The CDR3 runs 13 residues. The chain's CDR3 is CASSEGHLYEQYF. CDR3 in DNA: TGTGCCAGCAGTGAGGGCCATCTCTACGAGCAGTACTTC.

This clonotype was seen only a few times. V gene TRBV20-1 combines with J gene TRBJ1-2; D call uncertain. Trimming pared 4 bases from V and 2 bases from J, leaving 11 bases between. CDR1 and CDR2 from the germline V gene are DFQATT and SNEGSKA (reference sequence). The CDR3 runs to 13 residues. The CDR3: CSATEDGNYGYTF. The CDR3 nucleotides read TGCAGTGCTACCGAGGACGGGAACTATGGCTACACCTTC.

This clonotype was recorded many times. This chain uses TRBV5-4 with TRBJ2-5; TRBD2 might be the D (5 bases). This CDR3 region has 12 residues. With 7 bases removed from V and 5 bases from J, the gap between germline ends came to 12 bases. Germline assignment: CDR1 SGHNT and CDR2 YYREEE (reference sequence). The CDR3 nucleotides read TGTGCCAGCTCGAGGGCTGGGGAGACCCAGTACTTC. It yields the protein CASSRAGETQYF.

Ten or more counts support this clonotype. This rearrangement joins TRBV30 to TRBJ2-7, with D uncertain. Looked up from germline, CDR1 is GTSNPN and CDR2 is SVGIG (reference sequence). CDR3 length: 11 amino acids. DNA of the CDR3: TGTGGCGTGTCCCACTCCTACGAGCAGTACTTC. It specifies CGVSHSYEQYF. Complete variable domain (other parts from reference TRBV30 and TRBJ2-7): SQTIHQWPATLVQPVGSPLSLECTVEGTSNPNLYWYRQAAGRGLQLLFYSVGIGQISSEVPQNLSASRPQDRQFILSSKKLLLSDSGFYLCGVSHSYEQYFGPGTRLTVT.

CDR3 sequence (DNA): TGTGCCAGCAGCGCCGGACGATCAAGGAACACTGAAGCTTTCTTT. Protein: CASSAGRSRNTEAFF. This rearrangement joins TRBV9 to TRBJ1-1; D remains unclear. CDR1 and CDR2 from the germline V gene are SGDLS and YYNGEE. Trimming left V 3 bases short and J 1 base short, with 13 bases between. The CDR3 spans 15 residues.

This clonotype was found many times. The chain recombines TRBV27 with TRBJ1-1, with D unclear. The CDR3 spans 14 residues. Germline V CDR1 and CDR2: MNHEY, SMNVEV (reference sequence). Trimming cost V 6 bases and J 4 bases, with 15 bases left between them. The DNA of the CDR3 is TGTGCCAGCAGGGCCGTCGGCATGGGCACTGAAGCTTTCTTT. It specifies CASRAVGMGTEAFF.